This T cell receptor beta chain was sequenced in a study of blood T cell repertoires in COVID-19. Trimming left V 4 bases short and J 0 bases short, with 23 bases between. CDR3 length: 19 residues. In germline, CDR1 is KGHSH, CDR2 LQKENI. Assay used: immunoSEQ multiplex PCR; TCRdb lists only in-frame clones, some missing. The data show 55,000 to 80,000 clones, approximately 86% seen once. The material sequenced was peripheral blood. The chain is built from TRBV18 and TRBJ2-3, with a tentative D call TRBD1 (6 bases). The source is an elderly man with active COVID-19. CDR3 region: CASSRRTEYGNPSTDTQYF. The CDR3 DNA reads TGTGCCAGCTCACGCCGGACAGAATACGGTAACCCTAGCACAGATACGCAGTATTTT. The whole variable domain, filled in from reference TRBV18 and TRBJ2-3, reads NAGVMQNPRHLVRRRGQEARLRCSPMKGHSHVYWYRQLPEEGLKFMVYLQKENIIDESGMPKERFSAEFPKEGPSILRIQQVVRGDSAAYFCASSRRTEYGNPSTDTQYFGPGTRLTVL.